These 29 T cell receptor beta chains came from one sample sequenced in a study of blood T cell repertoires in COVID-19. Profiling relied on immunoSEQ multiplex PCR, and the TCRdb table lists in-frame clones only, not all of them. This sample carries some 110,000 clones, 81% of them seen once, and the ten largest clones take 8.5% to 9.5%. The sequencing sample was made of peripheral blood. These receptors were obtained from a woman between 65 and 79 years old with acute or convalescent COVID-19.

The V call is TRBV4-3, the J call TRBJ1-2, with D maybe TRBD1 (6 bases). Trimming stripped 1 base from V and 3 bases from J, with 12 bases between. The CDR3 contains 15 residues. The germline gives CDR1 LGHNA, CDR2 YSLEER. The CDR3 bases are TGCGCCAGCAGCCAAGTCTCCGCAGGGGACTATGGCTACACCTTC. This gives the protein CASSQVSAGDYGYTF.

This chain links TRBV27 with TRBJ1-2, with 10 nucleotides matching TRBD1. This CDR3 contains 14 residues. Germline CDR1 is MNHEY and CDR2 is SMNVEV (reference sequence). Losses at the gene ends were 6 bases for V and 2 bases for J; bases not matched to a gene: 3. CDR3 nucleotide sequence: TGTGCCAGCAGCCCGACAGGGGGCAACTATGGCTACACCTTC. Amino acids: CASSPTGGNYGYTF.

This chain joins TRBV6-6 and TRBJ1-6; 7 bases are shared with TRBD1. The trim removed 7 bases at V and 7 bases at J, leaving 7 bases unmatched. The germline V gene encodes CDR1 MNHNY and CDR2 SVGAGI (reference sequence). This CDR3 has 14 amino acids. The CDR3 DNA sequence: TGTGCCAGCACCCTTACAGGGGAGAATTCACCCCTCCACTTT. Its protein is CASTLTGENSPLHF.

The chain recombines TRBV7-8 with TRBJ2-7; D not resolved. Trimming shortened V by 5 bases and J by 5 bases, and 7 bases separated the two germline ends. The CDR3 consists of 11 residues. Looked up from germline, CDR1 is SGHVS and CDR2 is FQNEAQ. In DNA form, the CDR3 reads TGTGCCAGCAGCAATATTGACGAGCAGTACTTC. This gives the protein CASSNIDEQYF.

The chain links TRBV10-3 to TRBJ1-2; D is unclear. Germline CDR1 reads ENHRY; CDR2 reads SYGVKD. Deletions cut 3 bases from V and 4 bases from J, with 6 bases between. The CDR3 length is 12 residues. CDR3 bases: TGTGCCATCAGTGAACAGCCCTATGGCTACACCTTC. It encodes CAISEQPYGYTF.

V gene TRBV5-6 combines with J gene TRBJ2-7, with 7 nucleotides matching TRBD1. V trimming: 1 base; J trimming: 3 bases; junction bases outside the gene matches: 1. The CDR3 runs 13 residues. Germline-derived CDR1 and CDR2 are SGHDT and YYEEEE. The CDR3 nucleotides read TGTGCCAGCAGCTTGTACAGGGGCTACGAGCAGTACTTC. Translated: CASSLYRGYEQYF. The full variable domain, in which reference TRBV5-6 and TRBJ2-7 provide the parts outside the CDR3, is DAGVTQSPTHLIKTRGQQVTLRCSPKSGHDTVSWYQQALGQGPQFIFQYYEEEERQRGNFPDRFSGHQFPNYSSELNVNALLLGDSALYLCASSLYRGYEQYFGPGTRLTVT.

The rearrangement joins TRBV2 to TRBJ1-4, with unresolved D. With 3 bases removed from V and 4 bases from J, the gap between germline ends came to 9 bases. Germline-derived CDR1 and CDR2 are SNHLY and FYNNEI. The CDR3 spans 14 residues. CDR3 DNA: TGTGCCAGCAGTGATGGGCCGCTTAATGAAAAACTGTTTTTT. As protein: CASSDGPLNEKLFF.

This clone was detected once. The J gene is TRBJ2-7, the V gene TRBV27, with TRBD2 as a possible D gene (5 bases). V was shortened by 1 base and J by 6 bases, with 13 bases between the two germline ends. Germline V gene data show CDR1 as MNHEY and CDR2 as SMNVEV (reference sequence). The CDR3 totals 14 residues. CDR3 bases: TGTGCCAGCAGTTTATTGGGGAGTCTGCTCGAGCAGTACTTC. Translated, it gives CASSLLGSLLEQYF.

This clone appeared a single time. V and J are TRBV7-8 and TRBJ2-3; TRBD2 matches 10 bases. CDR3 length: 14 residues. J was trimmed by 4 bases and V by 5 bases; bases with no gene match: 3. CDR1 and CDR2 from the germline V gene are SGHVS and FQNEAQ. In DNA, the CDR3 is TGTGCCAGCAGCCGGACTAGCGGCCCAGATACGCAGTATTTT. It yields the protein CASSRTSGPDTQYF.

The table lists this clone with a count of one. The chain joins TRBV9 to TRBJ2-1; 10 bases are shared with TRBD2. V lost 0 bases to trimming and J lost 4 bases; unmatched junction nucleotides: 13. The germline gives CDR1 SGDLS, CDR2 YYNGEE. The CDR3 loop spans 19 amino acids. The CDR3 DNA sequence: TGTGCCAGCAGCGTAGGGCTCACGTCTAGCGGGGGCGGGTACAATGAGCAGTTCTTC. Its translation is CASSVGLTSSGGGYNEQFF.

V gene TRBV27 combines with J gene TRBJ2-5; perhaps TRBD2 as D (7 bases). CDR3 length: 15 residues. Germline values: CDR1 MNHEY, CDR2 SMNVEV (reference sequence). V shed 4 bases and J shed 3 bases, with 15 bases lying between them. The CDR3 loop reads CASSSAGEGEETQYF. DNA of the CDR3: TGTGCCAGCAGTTCCGCGGGAGAGGGGGAAGAGACCCAGTACTTC.

The V and J genes are TRBV7-2 and TRBJ2-2, with D possibly matching TRBD2 (7 bases). Germline values: CDR1 SGHTA, CDR2 FQGNSA. With 2 bases removed from V and 2 bases from J, the gap between germline ends came to 15 bases. The length of the CDR3 is 17 residues. The CDR3 DNA reads TGTGCCAGCAGCTTACCTCGGGCGGGGGCCAACACCGGGGAGCTGTTTTTT. Translation gives CASSLPRAGANTGELFF.

The chain employs TRBV7-8 and TRBJ1-5; D is possibly TRBD1 (5 bases). The CDR3 loop spans 15 amino acids. V lost 5 bases and J lost 3, with 14 bases in between. Germline V gene lookup returns CDR1 SGHVS and CDR2 FQNEAQ. CDR3 nucleotide sequence: TGTGCCAGCAGCCCCTTTCAGGGTCCCAATCAGCCCCAGCATTTT. It yields the protein CASSPFQGPNQPQHF.

This chain joins TRBV7-2 and TRBJ2-7, with TRBD1 matching over 8 bases. The V and J ends lost 5 bases and 5 bases, in that order; junction bases with no gene match: 17. Germline-derived CDR1 and CDR2 are SGHTA and FQGNSA. CDR3 length equals 17 residues. CDR3 sequence (DNA): TGTGCCAGCAGCCGGACCCCACCCGGGACAGGAGGGGACGAGCAGTACTTC. This sequence encodes CASSRTPPGTGGDEQYF.

The genes are TRBV6-5 and TRBJ1-2; 7 bases are a match to TRBD1. This CDR3 is built from 13 residues. J gave up 6 bases and V 6 bases, and 7 bases lay outside the gene matches. Germline assignment: CDR1 MNHEY and CDR2 SVGAGI. The DNA of the CDR3 is TGTGCCAGCAGCCTTACAGGGGAGGATGGCTACACCTTC. The encoded protein is CASSLTGEDGYTF.

The DNA for the CDR3 is TGTGCCAGCAGTTTCCTCGGGGGAGAGACCCAGTACTTC. Its translation: CASSFLGGETQYF. V usage is TRBV6-5 and J usage is TRBJ2-5; TRBD2 might be the D (6 bases). The CDR3 is 13 amino acids. The V gene's germline CDR1 is MNHEY and CDR2 SVGAGI. Trimming took 4 bases from V and 4 from J, leaving 10 bases between them.

This clone turned up a few times. The chain carries TRBV6-5 and TRBJ2-1; 8 bases match TRBD1. Germline V gives CDR1 MNHEY, CDR2 SVGAGI. V lost 6 bases, J lost 3 bases, and 4 bases stayed unmatched. The CDR3 spans 14 residues. The chain's CDR3 is CASSSTGGYNEQFF. CDR3 bases: TGTGCCAGCAGCAGTACAGGGGGCTACAATGAGCAGTTCTTC.

The V call is TRBV6-6, the J call TRBJ1-2, with D possibly matching TRBD1 (5 bases). The V gene lost 2 bases and the J gene lost 7 bases, with 17 bases spanning the gap. The CDR3 has 15 amino acids. Germline CDR1 and CDR2: MNHNY and SVGAGI (reference sequence). Written as DNA, the CDR3 is TGTGCCAGCAGTTACGTAGGGGAGGGAAAGGGTGGCTACACCTTC. The encoded protein is CASSYVGEGKGGYTF.

The genes are TRBV7-8 and TRBJ1-2; D gene uncertain. This CDR3 spans 14 amino acids. With 5 bases removed from V and 4 bases from J, the gap between germline ends came to 14 bases. Germline values: CDR1 SGHVS, CDR2 FQNEAQ. The CDR3 DNA sequence: TGTGCCAGCAGCCCGGCGGGTTTTTCCTATGGCTACACCTTC. Its protein product is CASSPAGFSYGYTF.

The V call is TRBV5-1, the J call TRBJ2-1, with 12 bases fitting TRBD1. V lost 4 bases to trimming and J lost 7 bases; unmatched junction nucleotides: 3. This CDR3 has 14 residues. Germline V gene lookup returns CDR1 SGHRS and CDR2 YFSETQ. DNA for the CDR3: TGCGCCAGCAGCCGGGACAGGGGGCAAAATGAGCAGTTCTTC. Residues: CASSRDRGQNEQFF.

V gene TRBV2 combines with J gene TRBJ2-7, with TRBD1 identical over 8 bases. The CDR3 is 14 residues long. V lost 9 bases to trimming and J lost 0 bases; unmatched junction nucleotides: 7. Germline V gene data show CDR1 as SNHLY and CDR2 as FYNNEI. This chain's CDR3 is CASEGGQASYEQYF. The DNA for the CDR3 is TGTGCCAGTGAAGGGGGACAGGCCTCCTACGAGCAGTACTTC.

The chain couples TRBV20-1 to TRBJ2-3; D gene unclear. This CDR3 is built from 10 residues. Germline CDR1 and CDR2: DFQATT and SNEGSKA (reference sequence). V was pared by 6 bases and J by 1 base, with 2 bases between. CDR3 DNA sequence: TGCAGTGCCGGCACAGATACGCAGTATTTT. Translated: CSAGTDTQYF.

This clone showed up just a few times. The V and J genes are TRBV6-6 and TRBJ2-1, with TRBD2 matching 10 bases. V shed 4 bases, J shed 3 bases, and the junction held 3 bases outside the gene matches. This CDR3 is built from 15 residues. The germline CDR1 and CDR2 sequences are MNHNY and SVGAGI (reference sequence). The CDR3 here is CASSSSGGNYNEQFF. CDR3 coding DNA: TGTGCCAGCAGTTCTAGCGGGGGAAACTACAATGAGCAGTTCTTC.

The CDR3 sequence: CAIGTSATDTQYF. In DNA form, the CDR3 reads TGTGCCATCGGGACTAGCGCCACAGATACGCAGTATTTT. The chain couples TRBV10-3 to TRBJ2-3; 10 bases align to TRBD2. V gave up 8 bases and J gave up 2 bases; unmatched junction bases: 1. The CDR3 contains 13 residues. Looked up from germline, CDR1 is ENHRY and CDR2 is SYGVKD.

The genes are TRBV19 and TRBJ1-2, with 7 bases aligning to TRBD1. Germline V gene data show CDR1 as LNHDA and CDR2 as SQIVND (reference sequence). The CDR3 sequence is 17 residues long. The junction had 14 bases not matched to a gene; V was cut back by 5 bases and J by 2 bases. The CDR3 sequence is CASSVPGTPGQNYGYTF. The CDR3 DNA reads as TGTGCCAGTAGTGTCCCCGGTACTCCGGGACAGAACTATGGCTACACCTTC.

This rearrangement joins TRBV30 to TRBJ1-5; D gene ambiguous. Per germline, CDR1 GTSNPN and CDR2 SVGIG (reference sequence). This CDR3 has 15 amino acids. V lost 1 base to trimming and J lost 0 bases, with 10 bases between them. The CDR3 DNA is TGTGCCTGGAGTGGTTCCAGCGGTAGCAATCAGCCCCAGCATTTT. Amino acids: CAWSGSSGSNQPQHF. The full variable domain, completed using reference TRBV30 and TRBJ1-5, is SQTIHQWPATLVQPVGSPLSLECTVEGTSNPNLYWYRQAAGRGLQLLFYSVGIGQISSEVPQNLSASRPQDRQFILSSKKLLLSDSGFYLCAWSGSSGSNQPQHFGDGTRLSIL.

This clone was seen only a few times. The rearrangement uses TRBV9 and TRBJ1-1; 10 nucleotides agree with TRBD1. V lost 0 bases to trimming and J lost 4 bases; unmatched junction nucleotides: 3. The CDR3 spans 15 residues. Per germline, CDR1 SGDLS and CDR2 YYNGEE. The CDR3 sequence: CASSVGWTGGTEAFF. CDR3 nucleotide sequence: TGTGCCAGCAGCGTAGGATGGACAGGGGGCACTGAAGCTTTCTTT.

The genes are TRBV6-5 and TRBJ1-2; 8 nucleotides line up with TRBD1. Germline CDR1 and CDR2: MNHEY and SVGAGI. This CDR3 is built from 14 residues. With V trimmed by 4 bases and J by 7 bases, 8 bases remained unmatched. Here the CDR3 DNA reads TGTGCCAGCAGTTCGGCAGGGGGCGCGGGTGGCTACACCTTC. This encodes CASSSAGGAGGYTF.

For the CDR3, the DNA is TGTGCCAGCAACAGCTGGGTGTCTAGCACAGATACGCAGTATTTT. Protein sequence: CASNSWVSSTDTQYF. The chain recombines TRBV2 with TRBJ2-3; no reliable D call. The CDR3 sequence is 15 residues long. Germline V gives CDR1 SNHLY, CDR2 FYNNEI. The germline V and J ends were trimmed by 7 bases and 0 bases, with 14 bases remaining between them.